The 27 T cell receptor beta chains below were found in one sample sequenced in a study of T-cell memory formation after mild COVID-19. TCRdb called the 5' RACE reads again in MiXCR, with one record for every CDR3 protein. The table lists about 260,000 distinct CDR3 sequences, about 17% of them singletons. Source material: PBMCs or a T cell subset sorted from them (not recorded which). Every receptor here comes from a young man who had mild COVID-19 (a few samples of this study predate the infection). Cell type and time point are not known.

The chain joins TRBV28 to TRBJ2-7; D gene ambiguous. This CDR3 has 13 amino acids. V was clipped by 5 bases and J by 12 bases, with 20 bases between them. Per the germline V gene, CDR1 is MDHEN and CDR2 is SYDVKM. As DNA, the CDR3 is TGTGCCAGCAGTCTAACGGCGACGGGTGGGGTGTACTTC. It codes for CASSLTATGGVYF.

This clonotype has only a few counts. This chain uses TRBV7-3 with TRBJ2-5; no reliable D call. V shed 2 bases and J shed 1 base, with 11 bases lying between them. CDR3 size: 15 residues. Germline V CDR1 and CDR2: SGHTA, FQGTGA. The CDR3: CASSLHVATQETQYF. The CDR3 region has the DNA TGTGCCAGCAGCTTACATGTCGCGACCCAAGAGACCCAGTACTTC. The entire variable domain, with the rest obtained from reference TRBV7-3 and TRBJ2-5, is as follows: GAGVSQTPSNKVTEKGKYVELRCDPISGHTALYWYRQSLGQGPEFLIYFQGTGAADDSGLPNDRFFAVRPEGSVSTLKIQRTERGDSAVYLCASSLHVATQETQYFGPGTRLLVL.

This sequence joins TRBV9 and TRBJ1-2; the match to TRBD1 covers 7 bases. V was clipped by 4 bases and J by 5 bases; unmatched bases: 14. The V gene's germline CDR1 is SGDLS and CDR2 YYNGEE. CDR3 length: 16 amino acids. Here the CDR3 reads CASSPWTGQEPYGYTF. The CDR3 bases are TGTGCCAGCAGCCCGTGGACCGGACAGGAGCCTTATGGCTACACCTTC. Drawing the rest from reference TRBV9 and TRBJ1-2, the complete variable domain is DSGVTQTPKHLITATGQRVTLRCSPRSGDLSVYWYQQSLDQGLQFLIQYYNGEERAKGNILERFSAQQFPDLHSELNLSSLELGDSALYFCASSPWTGQEPYGYTFGSGTRLTVV.

A few counts support this clonotype. The chain has TRBV28 and TRBJ1-5; D call uncertain. V was clipped by 5 bases and J by 9 bases, with 8 bases between them. The CDR3 loop spans 11 amino acids. The germline gives CDR1 MDHEN, CDR2 SYDVKM. CDR3 sequence reads: CASSNLGPQHF. The DNA of the CDR3 is TGTGCCAGCAGTAATCTAGGGCCCCAGCATTTT. Based on the CDR3 plus reference TRBV28 and TRBJ1-5, the full variable domain is DVKVTQSSRYLVKRTGEKVFLECVQDMDHENMFWYRQDPGLGLRLIYFSYDVKMKEKGDIPEGYSVSREKKERFSLILESASTNQTSMYLCASSNLGPQHFGDGTRLSIL.

This clonotype has more than one count but fewer than ten. The chain combines TRBV7-3 with TRBJ2-1; D tentatively reads TRBD1 or TRBD2 (6 bases each). Trimming cost V 5 bases and J 1 base, with 15 bases left between them. Germline V gene data show CDR1 as SGHTA and CDR2 as FQGTGA. This CDR3 has 16 residues. The CDR3 is CASSKGPGASYNEQFF. CDR3 in DNA: TGTGCCAGCAGCAAAGGACCGGGGGCATCCTACAATGAGCAGTTCTTC.

This clonotype was observed a few times. The CDR3 loop reads CASSAVTGGSSPLHF. Written as DNA, the CDR3 is TGTGCCAGCAGCGCGGTCACAGGGGGATCATCACCCCTCCACTTT. V and J are TRBV7-2 and TRBJ1-6; 8 nucleotides align to TRBD1. The CDR3 runs 15 residues. CDR1 is SGHTA, CDR2 FQGNSA, per germline. The V and J ends lost 5 bases and 10 bases, in that order; junction bases with no gene match: 10.

This chain joins TRBV5-1 and TRBJ2-2, with unresolved D. This CDR3 is built from 14 residues. Germline assignment: CDR1 SGHRS and CDR2 YFSETQ. V was clipped by 3 bases and J by 8 bases, with 14 bases between them. The DNA for the CDR3 is TGCGCCAGCAGCTCCGGGCCCAATGGGGGGGAGCTGTTTTTT. This codes for CASSSGPNGGELFF.

This clonotype was observed a handful of times. This chain links TRBV7-9 with TRBJ1-6; D perhaps matches TRBD1 (5 bases). Germline CDR1 is SEHNR and CDR2 is FQNEAQ (reference sequence). The V end lost 6 bases, the J end lost 5 bases, and 14 bases lay between the germline ends. This CDR3 comprises 15 residues. CDR3 bases: TGTGCCAGCAGTACCGGGGCAGAGGATAATTCACCCCTCCACTTT. Amino acid sequence: CASSTGAEDNSPLHF.

This sequence joins TRBV5-6 and TRBJ2-5; D perhaps matches TRBD2 (5 bases). V lost 2 bases, J lost 3 bases, and 8 bases lay in between. The CDR3 covers 13 residues. Germline CDR1 SGHDT, CDR2 YYEEEE. The CDR3 nucleotides are TGTGCCAGCAGCTTTTACGGGGAAGAGACCCAGTACTTC. This translates into CASSFYGEETQYF.

The V call is TRBV5-1, the J call TRBJ2-1; 14 nucleotides match TRBD2. There are 16 residues in the CDR3. After removal of 4 bases from V and 3 bases from J, the junction contained 3 bases not matched to a gene. Germline V gene data show CDR1 as SGHRS and CDR2 as YFSETQ. CDR3 nucleotide sequence: TGCGCCAGCAGCCCAGGACTAGCGGGGGGCTACAATGAGCAGTTCTTC. This translates into CASSPGLAGGYNEQFF.

Only a few counts were recorded for this clonotype. This chain uses TRBV7-9 with TRBJ2-5, with D uncertain. Germline V lookup: CDR1 SEHNR, CDR2 FQNEAQ (reference sequence). V lost 8 bases, J lost 7 bases, and 17 bases lay in between. This CDR3 is 13 amino acids long. CDR3 DNA sequence: TGTGCCAGCGGGGTCGGTGTGTTTGCGACCCAGTACTTC. Translation gives CASGVGVFATQYF.

The chain links TRBV11-2 to TRBJ2-2, with D unclear. The V end was cut by 1 base, the J end by 4 bases, with 13 bases between. The CDR3 contains 16 residues. Germline CDR1 SGHAT, CDR2 FQNNGV. CDR3 protein: CASSLGASSRTGELFF. DNA for the CDR3: TGTGCCAGCAGCTTAGGGGCCAGCAGCCGCACCGGGGAGCTGTTTTTT.

The chain couples TRBV7-2 to TRBJ2-1; the match to TRBD2 covers 8 bases. The J segment lost 3 bases and the V segment lost 3 bases, leaving 4 bases of the junction unmatched. Germline-derived CDR1 and CDR2 are SGHTA and FQGNSA. The CDR3 length is 15 residues. CDR3 amino acids: CASSLYTSGYNEQFF. For the CDR3, the DNA is TGTGCCAGCAGCTTGTACACTAGCGGCTACAATGAGCAGTTCTTC.

The chain links TRBV12-3 or TRBV12-4 to TRBJ1-2; D perhaps matches TRBD1 (5 bases). V was shortened by 3 bases and J by 3 bases, with 14 bases between the two germline ends. There are 15 residues in the CDR3. CDR3 bases: TGTGCCAGCAGTTTGTCAGGGAGCCTGTACTATGGCTACACCTTC. It translates to CASSLSGSLYYGYTF.

J is TRBJ1-2 and V is TRBV4-1; TRBD1 agrees at 8 bases. The V segment lost 5 bases and the J segment 7 bases; nucleotides outside the gene matches: 12. In germline, CDR1 is MGHRA, CDR2 YSYEKL. There are 15 residues in the CDR3. CDR3 loop: CASSSRGHYGRGYTF. The CDR3 DNA reads as TGCGCCAGCAGCAGCAGGGGGCACTACGGTCGTGGCTACACCTTC.

This clonotype was picked up a small number of times. The V and J genes are TRBV7-9 and TRBJ1-3, with D unresolved. CDR1 SEHNR and CDR2 FQNEAQ come from the germline V gene (reference sequence). Trimming removed 6 bases at V and 0 bases at J, with 18 bases between. CDR3 size: 17 residues. The CDR3, as DNA: TGTGCCAGCAGGACCGTTACGCGCGTCAGCTCTGGAAACACCATATATTTT. Translated: CASRTVTRVSSGNTIYF.

This clonotype turned up a few times. The chain has TRBV5-1 and TRBJ2-5, with D unclear. Looked up from germline, CDR1 is SGHRS and CDR2 is YFSETQ. The CDR3 extends over 14 amino acids. V was shortened by 4 bases and J by 5 bases, with 15 bases between the two germline ends. Written as DNA, the CDR3 is TGCGCCAGCAGCCTGGCGGCTATGGAGGAGACCCAGTACTTC. It encodes CASSLAAMEETQYF.

The V and J genes are TRBV5-4 and TRBJ2-3, with 12 bases identical to TRBD2. V lost 0 bases to trimming and J lost 6 bases; unmatched junction nucleotides: 5. From germline, CDR1 is SGHNT and CDR2 YYREEE (reference sequence). This CDR3 contains 16 residues. The CDR3 region is CASSLASGGGFDTQYF. The DNA of the CDR3 is TGTGCCAGCAGCTTGGCTAGCGGGGGGGGTTTCGATACGCAGTATTTT.

V is TRBV4-2 and J is TRBJ1-1; the D gene is possibly TRBD1 (5 bases). The CDR3 is made up of 19 amino acids. Germline-derived CDR1 and CDR2 are LGHNA and YNFKEQ. The ends were cut back, 2 bases at V and 3 bases at J, with 25 bases in the middle. CDR3: CASSQSGGQSPSVYTEAFF. The CDR3 DNA follows: TGTGCCAGCAGCCAAAGTGGGGGTCAATCACCCAGCGTATACACTGAAGCTTTCTTT.

This clonotype has more than one count but fewer than ten. The chain uses TRBV24-1 and TRBJ2-1; D possibly corresponds to TRBD2 (6 bases). Germline CDR1 and CDR2: KGHDR and SFDVKD. The CDR3 consists of 16 residues. With 4 bases removed from V and 7 bases from J, the gap between germline ends came to 19 bases. This CDR3 is CATSDPRTNPLNEQFF. The CDR3, as DNA: TGTGCCACCAGTGACCCCAGGACTAACCCGTTAAATGAGCAGTTCTTC.

The chain recombines TRBV6-6 with TRBJ2-2, with D unclear. Germline-derived CDR1 and CDR2 are MNHNY and SVGAGI (reference sequence). V was shortened by 2 bases and J by 6 bases, with 13 bases between the two germline ends. CDR3 length: 15 residues. Here the CDR3 DNA reads TGTGCCAGCAGTTACCTAGTGGGCGGCCCCGGGGAGCTGTTTTTT. The encoded protein is CASSYLVGGPGELFF.

The chain uses TRBV4-2 and TRBJ1-4, with D perhaps TRBD1 (5 bases). The ends were cut back, 3 bases at V and 4 bases at J, with 12 bases in the middle. The germline V gene encodes CDR1 LGHNA and CDR2 YNFKEQ. The CDR3 extends over 15 amino acids. The CDR3, as DNA: TGTGCCAGCAGCCATGACAGTTTTAATAATGAAAAACTGTTTTTT. This sequence encodes CASSHDSFNNEKLFF.

This clonotype was observed a handful of times. J is TRBJ2-3 and V is TRBV7-3; D gene ambiguous. CDR1 is SGHTA and CDR2 is FQGTGA in the germline V gene. CDR3 size: 14 residues. V was clipped by 0 bases and J by 6 bases, with 10 bases between them. This chain's CDR3 is CASSLTVGSDTQYF. As DNA, the CDR3 is TGTGCCAGCAGCTTAACCGTCGGATCTGATACGCAGTATTTT. Supplemented by reference TRBV7-3 and TRBJ2-3, the full variable domain reads GAGVSQTPSNKVTEKGKYVELRCDPISGHTALYWYRQSLGQGPEFLIYFQGTGAADDSGLPNDRFFAVRPEGSVSTLKIQRTERGDSAVYLCASSLTVGSDTQYFGPGTRLTVL.

This sequence joins TRBV7-2 and TRBJ2-5; D is undetermined. The CDR3 totals 12 residues. Trimming took off 6 bases at V and 5 bases at J, with 10 bases between the two ends. CDR1 is SGHTA, CDR2 FQGNSA, per germline. The CDR3 DNA follows: TGTGCCAGCAGACCCCCCCGGGAGACCCAGTACTTC. Amino acid sequence: CASRPPRETQYF.

This clonotype was seen only a few times. The V and J genes are TRBV6-2 or TRBV6-3 and TRBJ2-7; D uncertain. V was shortened by 5 bases and J by 1 base, with 3 bases between the two germline ends. CDR1 is MNHEY, CDR2 SVGEGT, per germline. This CDR3 region has 11 residues. The CDR3 DNA reads TGTGCCAGCAGTCATTCCTACGAGCAGTACGTC. Translation: CASSHSYEQYV.

This clonotype was found a few times. CDR3 amino acids: CASSPTATNSPLHF. CDR3 coding DNA: TGTGCCAGCAGCCCGACAGCCACTAATTCACCCCTCCACTTT. This chain uses TRBV12-3 or TRBV12-4 with TRBJ1-6; TRBD1 is a possible D gene (5 bases). V was trimmed by 6 bases and J by 6 bases, leaving 12 bases between them. This CDR3 comprises 14 residues.

This clonotype was seen more than once but under ten times. This rearrangement joins TRBV11-1 to TRBJ2-7, with 9 bases aligning to TRBD1. This CDR3 has 14 amino acids. The junction had 8 bases not matched to a gene; V was cut back by 5 bases and J by 6 bases. Germline V gives CDR1 SGHAT, CDR2 FQDESV (reference sequence). CDR3 DNA: TGTGCCAGCAGCGAGACCGGGACAGGGAGCGAGCAGTACGTC. Protein product: CASSETGTGSEQYV.